The rows below give T cell receptor beta chains drawn from one sample of a study of blood T cells in healthy people across ages. Via MiXCR, TCRdb re-called the 5' RACE reads, giving one row per CDR3 protein. This sample has hundreds of thousands of distinct CDR3 sequences, with 35% to 50% found just once. Sequenced input: blood. These receptors came from a man older than 75 in good health. The CDR3 runs from the conserved cysteine through the conserved F or W. The D gene is left open where the match is weak. The listing skips clone size in some rows; elsewhere it reads once, few, many or a size class.

TRBV4-3	.	TRBD1	TRBJ2-3	TGCGCCAGCAGCCAAGCGTCAGGGGGAAACACAGATACGCAGTATTTT	CASSQASGGNTDTQYF
TRBV7-9	.	TRBD2	TRBJ2-7	TGTGCCAGCAGTCCGGGACTAGCGGGCCTCTCCTACGAGCAGTACTTC	CASSPGLAGLSYEQYF
TRBV20-1	.	.	TRBJ1-1	TGCAGTGCTTACAATCCAGGAGGGGCTTTCTTT	CSAYNPGGAFF
TRBV7-8	few	TRBD1	TRBJ2-3	TGTGCCAGCAGCGCCGCACCCAGGGGGCCCGCCGGGGATACGCAGTATTTT	CASSAAPRGPAGDTQYF
TRBV10-3	once	TRBD1	TRBJ2-7	TGTGCCGCCGGGACAGGGAGTGAGCAGTACTTC	CAAGTGSEQYF
TRBV6-5	.	TRBD1	TRBJ2-4	TGTGCCAGCAGTTACTCCGCGATTACCGGGACAGGGGCCAAAAACATTCAGTACTTC	CASSYSAITGTGAKNIQYF
TRBV28	.	TRBD1	TRBJ1-6	TGTGCCAGTACACAGGGGGTTTCACCCCTCCACTTT	CASTQGVSPLHF
TRBV12-3/TRBV12-4	.	.	TRBJ2-1	TGTGCCAACAGACCTACAGGGGGGGCCGGCAATGAGCAGTTCTTC	CANRPTGGAGNEQFF
TRBV9	few	.	TRBJ2-1	TGTGCCAGCAGCGTCAGGCGTCAGGGTCGTGAGCAGTTCTTC	CASSVRRQGREQFF
TRBV9	.	TRBD2	TRBJ2-5	TGTGCCAGCAGCGTTAGCGGGAGGGAAGAGACCCAGTACTTC	CASSVSGREETQYF
TRBV12-3/TRBV12-4	.	.	TRBJ2-5	TGTGCCAGCAGTTCGGGCCCAGCCCGCGGGCAGTACTTC	CASSSGPARGQYF
TRBV24-1	few	.	TRBJ2-1	TGTGCCACCAGTGATTCCCAGAGGGTGCAGTTCTTC	CATSDSQRVQFF
TRBV20-1	.	.	TRBJ2-5	TGCAGTGCTAGAGACCGACAGGTGTCGCTCCAAGAGACCCAGTACTTC	CSARDRQVSLQETQYF
TRBV4-3	.	.	TRBJ2-1	TGCGCCAGCAGCCAACAGCCGGGAGAAAAACAGTTCTTC	CASSQQPGEKQFF
TRBV6-5	.	TRBD2	TRBJ2-1	TGTGCCAGCAGTTACTCGACTAGCGGGGAAAAAGAGACCCAGTTCTTC	CASSYSTSGEKETQFF
TRBV3-1	few	TRBD1	TRBJ2-2	TGTGCCAGCAGCCTATCCGGGACAGGGGCGAACACCGGGGAGCTGTTTTTT	CASSLSGTGANTGELFF
TRBV12-3/TRBV12-4	.	.	TRBJ1-2	TGTGCCACCTCCCTAGTCAGGGGAAACTATGGCTACACCTTC	CATSLVRGNYGYTF
TRBV6-5	many	.	TRBJ1-2	TGTGCCAGCAGGCGACAGGCAAACTATGGCTACACCTTC	CASRRQANYGYTF
TRBV3-1	.	TRBD2	TRBJ2-7	TGTGCCAGCAGCCAAGCCCGGACTGGCGGGAGTATCTACGAGCAGTACTTC	CASSQARTGGSIYEQYF
TRBV7-2	once	TRBD2	TRBJ2-7	TGTGCCAGCAACGGGGGGACCTACGAGCAGTACTTC	CASNGGTYEQYF
TRBV14	few	TRBD2	TRBJ2-7	TGTGCCAGCAGCCCCCGAGTAGCGGGGGGACCCAACGAGAACTACGAGCAGTACTTC	CASSPRVAGGPNENYEQYF
TRBV4-2	once	.	TRBJ1-1	TGTGCCAGCAGCCAAGACGATCAGGAGAACACTGAAGCTTTCTTT	CASSQDDQENTEAFF
TRBV6-1	.	.	TRBJ2-1	TGTGCCAGCAGTGACAGGGGGGCTAGTAATGAGCAGTTCTTC	CASSDRGASNEQFF
TRBV2	.	TRBD1	TRBJ2-2	TGTGCCAGCAGTGAAGCTGTACAGGGGACCGGGGAGCTGTTTTTT	CASSEAVQGTGELFF
TRBV6-6	.	TRBD2	TRBJ2-4	TGTGCCAGCAGCCCCGGAGCGGGGACAGCCAAAAACATTCAGTACTTC	CASSPGAGTAKNIQYF
TRBV29-1	few	.	TRBJ2-5	TGCAGCGTTGGGCCCGACCCGTACAATGAGCAGTACTTC	CSVGPDPYNEQYF
TRBV12-3/TRBV12-4	few	TRBD1	TRBJ2-7	TGTGCCAGCAGAAAACAGGGGGCCCCAGGTTACGAGCAGTACTTC	CASRKQGAPGYEQYF
TRBV7-2	many	TRBD2	TRBJ2-5	TGTGCCAGCAGCTTAGCCAGCGGCGGGGGCCAAGAGACCCAGTACTTC	CASSLASGGGQETQYF
TRBV6-2/TRBV6-3	.	.	TRBJ2-1	TGTGCCAGCACCCTAGGCGAGACACCCCCGTTCTTC	CASTLGETPPFF
TRBV5-4	.	TRBD1	TRBJ1-1	TGTGCCAGCAGCTCCGAACTACAGGGGGCATCTGAAGCTTTCTTT	CASSSELQGASEAFF
TRBV10-1	.	TRBD1	TRBJ2-3	TGCGCCAGCAGTGAGTTGGGACAGGGGACAGATACGCAGTATTTT	CASSELGQGTDTQYF
TRBV7-3	.	.	TRBJ1-1	TGTGCCAGCAGCTTAACAGGGTTCATGAACACTGAAGCTTTCTTT	CASSLTGFMNTEAFF
TRBV30	.	.	TRBJ2-1	TGTGCCTGGAGTGGAGGTCACAGGGCCTCCTACAATGAGCAGTTCTTC	CAWSGGHRASYNEQFF
TRBV3-1	.	.	TRBJ2-7	TGTGCCAGCAGCCAAGTTGATGTACAGCCCTACGAGCAGTACTTC	CASSQVDVQPYEQYF
TRBV7-2	few	TRBD1	TRBJ2-5	TGTGCCAGCAGCTCGTGGACAGGGGGCCAAGAGACCCAGTACTTC	CASSSWTGGQETQYF
TRBV6-2/TRBV6-3	once	.	TRBJ2-3	TGTGCCAGCAGTTGGTTCTGGGGTAGCACAGATACGCAGTATTTT	CASSWFWGSTDTQYF
TRBV29-1	many	.	TRBJ2-1	TGCAGCGTCGCGCCGGGGCCTACCCTCCTCTACAATGAGCAGTTCTTC	CSVAPGPTLLYNEQFF
TRBV30	.	.	TRBJ2-5	TGTGCCTGGATCGTAGCGAGGACCCAGTACTTC	CAWIVARTQYF
TRBV14	few	TRBD1	TRBJ1-2	TGTGCCAGCAGCCAAGAGACGACAGGGAAGGCAGGTGGCTACACCTTC	CASSQETTGKAGGYTF
TRBV2	few	.	TRBJ2-7	TGTGCCAGCAGCCCTTTAGGGCAGGACTACGAGCAGTACTTC	CASSPLGQDYEQYF
TRBV5-1	.	TRBD1	TRBJ1-4	TGCGCCAGCGGGACAGGCAGTAATGAAAAACTGTTTTTT	CASGTGSNEKLFF
TRBV5-6	once	TRBD1	TRBJ2-4	TGTGTCAGCAGCCTACCGGGACAGAAAAACATTCAGTACTTC	CVSSLPGQKNIQYF
TRBV7-2	.	.	TRBJ2-1	TGTGCCAGCAGCAATCAGGTGTACAATGAGCAGTTCTTC	CASSNQVYNEQFF
TRBV5-1	once	.	TRBJ2-4	TGCGCCAGCAGCTTGCCAGGCCGCGGAAACATTCAGTACTTC	CASSLPGRGNIQYF
TRBV3-1	.	.	TRBJ2-5	TGTGCCAGCAGCCACGGTCGATCAGAGACCCAGTACTTC	CASSHGRSETQYF
TRBV4-3	.	.	TRBJ1-4	TGCGCCAGCAGCCAAGCTATCGCCAGGTTCACTAATGAAAAACTGTTTTTT	CASSQAIARFTNEKLFF